This entry features one TCR beta chain sequence. Template material for amplifying TCR beta CDR3 regions consisted of RNA transcripts. Primed by the HTBI set, a first-round RT-PCR was run on the TCR CDR3. TCRdb re-analysed the multiplex PCR reads in MiXCR, keeping a single row per CDR3 protein. The sample holds about 560,000 distinct CDR3 sequences, approximately 16% seen once. The CDR3 loop spans 16 amino acids. Germline-derived CDR1 and CDR2 are LNHDA and SQIVND (reference sequence). V lost 6 bases and J lost 2, with 17 bases in between. This sample was taken from a study of T cells in Graves' hyperthyroidism and ophthalmopathy.

The sequence was collected from a woman aged 18-29 years with Graves' hyperthyroidism. The chain joins TRBV19 to TRBJ1-5, with a tentative D call TRBD1 (6 bases). The specimen sequenced was blood. In DNA, the CDR3 is TGTGCCAGTAGCCTTGCAGGGGCAGGGGGCAATCAGCCCCAGCATTTT. Translating it yields CASSLAGAGGNQPQHF.